Described below is a single T cell receptor beta chain sequence and its context. Its antigen is not known. The sample comes from a study of cytomegalovirus exposure and HLA in healthy donors. The J segment lost 5 bases and the V segment lost 9 bases, leaving 13 bases of the junction unmatched. CDR3 length: 14 residues. The germline V gene encodes CDR1 SGHNT and CDR2 YYREEE (reference sequence). Study-wide points: It has been reported that TCR beta sequences accurately predicted the HLA-A and HLA-B alleles of most subjects.

It was with 60 Vbeta and 13 Jbeta primers that the PCR ran. Sequenced by immunoSEQ multiplex PCR; TCRdb stores in-frame clones only, minus some. Seen here are around 86,000 clones, 6.5% to 8% observed once, and the top ten hold roughly 2.1%. The specimen was PBMCs. The sequence came from a man in his fifties or sixties in good health and CMV-seronegative. This rearrangement joins TRBV5-4 to TRBJ2-7, with TRBD1 identical over 8 bases. The CDR3 bases are TGTGCCACCACGCCGCCGGACAGGGACCACGAGCAGTACTTC. Its translation is CATTPPDRDHEQYF. Based on the CDR3 plus reference TRBV5-4 and TRBJ2-7, the full variable domain is ETGVTQSPTHLIKTRGQQVTLRCSSQSGHNTVSWYQQALGQGPQFIFQYYREEENGRGNFPPRFSGLQFPNYSSELNVNALELDDSALYLCATTPPDRDHEQYFGPGTRLTVT.